This T cell receptor (beta chain) was captured in a study of blood T cells in healthy people across ages. A sample-barcoded 5' primer and a J-beta primer mix were used in a second PCR of roughly 6 to 12 cycles. All samples yielded 2.5 million or more CDR3-containing paired-end reads. TCRdb independently ran MiXCR on the 5' RACE reads; one entry per CDR3 protein. The sample carries hundreds of thousands of distinct CDR3 sequences, roughly 60% recorded once. Study-wide findings and caveats: TCR beta diversity was tightly associated with the proportion of naive T cells.

The CDR3 contains 15 residues. The germline V gene encodes CDR1 MDHEN and CDR2 SYDVKM. The study isolated at least 7 million PBMCs from each sample. Per sample, at least 6 micrograms of total RNA were extracted. As to this clonotype: Its specificity is not known.

The sequence was obtained from a young man in good health. This rearrangement joins TRBV28 to TRBJ2-4; tentative D call: TRBD1 (6 bases). The J call may be wrong; the DNA end is better matched by TRBJ2-7. The sample comprised blood. For the CDR3, the DNA is TGTGCCAGCAGCAAGACAGGTAACGGCTTAGGCGAGCAGTACTTC. Protein product: CASSKTGNGLGEQYF.